The next 4 T cell receptor beta chains were all read from a single sample in a study of shared clonotypes between healthy human individuals. Libraries were prepared by immunoSEQ multiplex PCR; TCRdb keeps only in-frame clonotypes and omits some of them. The data hold a few million clones, with 80% to 95% observed a single time. The specimen sequenced was naive CD4+ T cells from PBMCs. As to subset: CD45RA+ positively selected. Receptor source: a man aged 18-30 years in good health. Some clones in this sample may be carry-over from other donors' samples.

This chain joins TRBV28 and TRBJ2-7; 8 positions agree with TRBD2. Germline V gene data show CDR1 as MDHEN and CDR2 as SYDVKM. The CDR3 covers 14 residues. The ends lost 7 bases at V and 5 bases at J; junction bases unmatched: 10. This chain's CDR3 is CASTAGGSFNEQYF. The CDR3 DNA reads TGTGCCAGCACCGCGGGGGGTAGCTTTAACGAGCAGTACTTC.

This chain connects TRBV15 to TRBJ2-6, with D perhaps matching TRBD2 (5 bases). Germline assignment: CDR1 LNHNV and CDR2 YYDKDF (reference sequence). CDR3 length: 15 amino acids. Trimming removed 8 bases at V and 1 base at J, with 12 bases between. For the CDR3, the DNA is TGTGCCACCGAAAGTAGGGAGTCTGGGGCCAACGTCCTGACTTTC. It is translated as CATESRESGANVLTF. The whole variable domain, filled in from reference TRBV15 and TRBJ2-6, reads DAMVIQNPRYQVTQFGKPVTLSCSQTLNHNVMYWYQQKSSQAPKLLFHYYDKDFNNEADTPDNFQSRRPNTSFCFLDIRSPGLGDTAMYLCATESRESGANVLTFGAGSRLTVL.

In regard to this clone: This same CDR3 is encoded by further DNA sequences in the sample. V is TRBV20-1 and J is TRBJ1-2; D is uncertain. V was cut by 3 bases and J by 8 bases, with 10 bases left in between. Per germline, CDR1 DFQATT and CDR2 SNEGSKA (reference sequence). The CDR3 covers 11 residues. The CDR3 DNA follows: TGCAGTGCTAGGAGCGGGTACGGCTACACCTTC. Translation gives CSARSGYGYTF.

CDR3 amino acids: CASSYSASGIYEQYF. The CDR3 nucleotides read TGTGCCAGCAGTTACTCGGCTAGCGGGATCTACGAGCAGTACTTC. V usage is TRBV6-5 and J usage is TRBJ2-7; 9 bases are shared with TRBD2. CDR1 and CDR2 from the germline V gene are MNHEY and SVGAGI. The CDR3 sequence is 15 residues long. V was pared by 0 bases and J by 3 bases, with 3 bases of the junction left unmatched.